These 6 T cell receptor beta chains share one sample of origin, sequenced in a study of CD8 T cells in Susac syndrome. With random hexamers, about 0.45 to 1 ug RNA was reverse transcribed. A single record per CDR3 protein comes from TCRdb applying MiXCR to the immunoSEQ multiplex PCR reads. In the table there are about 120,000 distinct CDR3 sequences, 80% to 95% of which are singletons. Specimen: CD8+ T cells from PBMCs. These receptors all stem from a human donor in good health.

DNA for the CDR3: TGCAGTGCCAGTAGACTAGCGGGCGATAGCACAGATACGCAGTATTTT. Translation gives CSASRLAGDSTDTQYF. The chain recombines TRBV20-1 with TRBJ2-3; 10 bases map to TRBD2. The germline V gene has CDR1 DFQATT and CDR2 SNEGSKA (reference sequence). The V segment lost 6 bases and the J segment 0 bases; nucleotides outside the gene matches: 9. The CDR3 has 16 residues.

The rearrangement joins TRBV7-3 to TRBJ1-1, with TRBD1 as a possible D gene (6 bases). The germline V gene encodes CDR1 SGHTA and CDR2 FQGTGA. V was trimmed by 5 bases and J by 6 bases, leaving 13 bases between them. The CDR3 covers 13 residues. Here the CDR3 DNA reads TGTGCCAGCAGCCCGTCGGGGGGCGCTGAAGCTTTCTTT. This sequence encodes CASSPSGGAEAFF.

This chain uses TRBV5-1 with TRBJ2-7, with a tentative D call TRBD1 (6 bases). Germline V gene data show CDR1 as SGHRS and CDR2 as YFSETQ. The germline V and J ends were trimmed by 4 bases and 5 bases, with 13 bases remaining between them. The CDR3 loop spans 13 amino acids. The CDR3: CASSIRGFDEQYF. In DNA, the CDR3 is TGCGCCAGCAGCATCAGGGGATTCGACGAGCAGTACTTC.

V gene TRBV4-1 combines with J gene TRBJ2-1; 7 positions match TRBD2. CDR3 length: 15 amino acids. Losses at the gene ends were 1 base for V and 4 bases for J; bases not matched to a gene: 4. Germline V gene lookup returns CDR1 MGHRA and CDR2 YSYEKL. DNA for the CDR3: TGCGCCAGCAGCCAAGCTAGCGGTACGTACAATGAGCAGTTCTTC. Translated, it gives CASSQASGTYNEQFF.

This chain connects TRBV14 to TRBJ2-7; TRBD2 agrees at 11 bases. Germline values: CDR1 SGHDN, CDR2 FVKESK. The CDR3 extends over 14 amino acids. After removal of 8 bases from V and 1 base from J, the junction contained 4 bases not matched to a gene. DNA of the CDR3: TGTGCCAGCCGAACTAGCGGGGGTTCCTACGAGCAGTACTTC. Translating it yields CASRTSGGSYEQYF. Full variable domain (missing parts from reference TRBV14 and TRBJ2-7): EAGVTQFPSHSVIEKGQTVTLRCDPISGHDNLYWYRRVMGKEIKFLLHFVKESKQDESGMPNNRFLAERTGGTYSTLKVQPAELEDSGVYFCASRTSGGSYEQYFGPGTRLTVT.

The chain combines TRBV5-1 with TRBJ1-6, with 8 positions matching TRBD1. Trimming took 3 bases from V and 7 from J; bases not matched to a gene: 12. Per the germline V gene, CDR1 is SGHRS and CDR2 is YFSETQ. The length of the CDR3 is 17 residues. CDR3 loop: CASSSQGAGVINSPLHF. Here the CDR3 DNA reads TGCGCCAGCAGCTCCCAGGGGGCCGGGGTTATAAATTCACCCCTCCACTTT.